This is a list of T cell receptor beta chains from one sample in a study of blood T cell repertoires in COVID-19. Clones were read by immunoSEQ multiplex PCR, and TCRdb kept only the in-frame ones, dropping some. Of approximately 70,000 clones listed, about nine tenths are singletons. The sequencing input was peripheral blood. The receptors come from a human donor in a cohort sampled during active COVID-19. Each CDR3 is given with its conserved first and last residue. The D gene is left open where the match is weak. The size entry is marked missing in some rows and otherwise reads once, few, many or a size class.

abundance	v_gene	d_gene	j_gene	CDR3aa	CDR3nt
-	TRBV19	-	TRBJ1-1	CASSIDTQGLTEAFF	TGTGCCAGTAGTATAGATACGCAGGGACTCACTGAAGCTTTCTTT
-	TRBV5-1	TRBD1	TRBJ2-7	CASANQAGGEAYEQYF	TGCGCCAGCGCAAATCAGGCAGGGGGCGAAGCCTACGAGCAGTACTTC
-	TRBV7-2	TRBD2	TRBJ2-3	CASSLELAGRLTTDTQYF	TGTGCCAGCAGCTTAGAACTAGCGGGTCGACTCACCACAGATACGCAGTATTTT
-	TRBV10-3	TRBD1	TRBJ1-5	CAISESGQGSQPQHF	TGTGCCATCAGTGAGTCGGGACAGGGATCGCAGCCCCAGCATTTT
-	TRBV6-1	TRBD1	TRBJ2-2	CASSDTGGGGELFF	TGTGCCAGCAGTGATACAGGGGGAGGCGGGGAGCTGTTTTTT
-	TRBV28	-	TRBJ1-5	CASSLLGNQPQHF	TGTGCCAGCAGTTTATTAGGCAATCAGCCCCAGCATTTT
-	TRBV7-2	TRBD1	TRBJ2-2	CASSLGQGVGRELFF	TGTGCCAGCAGCTTAGGGCAGGGGGTGGGCCGGGAGCTGTTTTTT
-	TRBV7-8	-	TRBJ2-2	CASSSFGSGAGELFF	TGTGCCAGCAGCTCCTTCGGGAGCGGTGCCGGGGAGCTGTTTTTT
once	TRBV7-2	-	TRBJ2-4	CASSLGGNKNIQYF	TGTGCCAGCAGCTTGGGCGGGAACAAAAACATTCAGTACTTC
once	TRBV30	-	TRBJ1-5	CAWSVIRAGANQPQHF	TGTGCCTGGAGTGTGATAAGGGCGGGAGCAAATCAGCCCCAGCATTTT
-	TRBV6-5	TRBD2	TRBJ2-3	CASRPSGGADTQYF	TGTGCCAGCAGGCCTAGCGGGGGGGCAGATACGCAGTATTTT
-	TRBV11-2	TRBD1	TRBJ2-2	CASSPTGGSTGELFF	TGTGCCAGCAGCCCGACAGGGGGCAGCACCGGGGAGCTGTTTTTT
-	TRBV6-6	TRBD1	TRBJ1-2	CASRREGADGYTF	TGTGCCAGCAGAAGAGAGGGGGCAGATGGCTACACCTTC
-	TRBV5-6	-	TRBJ1-3	CASSLTPAGNTIYF	TGTGCCAGCAGCTTGACCCCAGCTGGAAACACCATATATTTT
-	TRBV28	-	TRBJ2-7	CASSPDGKSSYEQYF	TGTGCCAGCAGTCCGGACGGGAAAAGCTCCTACGAGCAGTACTTC
-	TRBV28	TRBD2	TRBJ2-1	CASSSPQKRGGYNEQFF	TGTGCCAGCAGTTCGCCCCAAAAGCGGGGGGGATACAATGAGCAGTTCTTC
-	TRBV7-2	-	TRBJ2-3	CASSISYRATDTQYF	TGTGCCAGCAGCATAAGCTACAGAGCCACAGATACGCAGTATTTT
-	TRBV5-6	-	TRBJ2-1	CASSLSYEQFF	TGTGCCAGCAGCTTGTCCTATGAGCAGTTCTTC
-	TRBV19	-	TRBJ2-7	CASSIGRVYEQYF	TGTGCCAGTAGTATCGGCAGGGTCTACGAGCAGTACTTC
-	TRBV9	-	TRBJ2-7	CASSVQDGVSYEQYF	TGTGCCAGCAGCGTCCAAGACGGGGTCTCCTACGAGCAGTACTTC
-	TRBV7-8	-	TRBJ2-5	CASSRGAVNRTQYF	TGTGCCAGCAGCCGGGGGGCGGTTAATCGGACCCAGTACTTC
once	TRBV20-1	TRBD1	TRBJ2-1	CSASLGTASSYNEQFF	TGCAGTGCTAGTTTAGGGACAGCGAGCTCCTACAATGAGCAGTTCTTC
-	TRBV5-1	TRBD1	TRBJ2-2	CASGLRPAGGSNTGELFF	TGCGCCAGCGGCCTAAGGCCGGCAGGGGGCTCGAACACCGGGGAGCTGTTTTTT
-	TRBV5-4	TRBD1	TRBJ2-2	CASSRDRGETGELFF	TGTGCCAGCAGCCGGGACAGGGGAGAAACCGGGGAGCTGTTTTTT
-	TRBV7-6	-	TRBJ2-3	CASSQIGWEASDTQYF	TGTGCCAGCAGCCAAATTGGGTGGGAGGCTTCAGATACGCAGTATTTT
-	TRBV5-4	-	TRBJ2-2	CASSLAGTGELFF	TGTGCCAGCAGCTTGGCCGGTACCGGGGAGCTGTTTTTT
few	TRBV3-1/TRBV3-2	-	TRBJ2-5	CASSQEASRSETQYF	TGTGCCAGCAGCCAAGAAGCAAGTAGATCCGAGACCCAGTACTTC
-	TRBV10-1	-	TRBJ2-1	CASSGSSNEQFF	TGCGCCAGCAGTGGATCTAGCAATGAGCAGTTCTTC
-	TRBV7-8	-	TRBJ1-4	CASSFGNKRKANEKLFF	TGTGCCAGCAGCTTCGGGAACAAGCGAAAGGCTAATGAAAAACTGTTTTTT
-	TRBV25-1	-	TRBJ2-2	CASSDSWEWTGELFF	TGTGCCAGCAGTGATTCGTGGGAGTGGACCGGGGAGCTGTTTTTT
-	TRBV7-2	-	TRBJ2-1	CASSSPPPINEQFF	TGTGCCAGCAGCTCACCCCCGCCTATCAATGAGCAGTTCTTC
-	TRBV5-1	TRBD1	TRBJ1-1	CASSLAGTGGNTEAFF	TGCGCCAGCAGCTTGGCAGGGACAGGGGGGAACACTGAAGCTTTCTTT
once	TRBV6-5	-	TRBJ1-1	CASSYLEAGTEAFF	TGTGCCAGCAGTTACCTTGAGGCCGGGACTGAAGCTTTCTTT
once	TRBV19	TRBD1	TRBJ1-4	CASSPTGMSEKLFF	TGTGCCAGTAGCCCGACAGGGATGAGTGAAAAACTGTTTTTT
-	TRBV12-5	-	TRBJ2-3	CASGLTLGGSTDTQYF	TGTGCTAGTGGTTTGACCTTGGGGGGTAGCACAGATACGCAGTATTTT
-	TRBV2	-	TRBJ1-1	CASSRESPEAFF	TGTGCCAGCAGTCGGGAATCCCCTGAAGCTTTCTTT
-	TRBV28	-	TRBJ1-5	CASNVRRGRVNQPQHF	TGTGCCAGCAACGTACGGAGGGGCCGGGTTAATCAGCCCCAGCATTTT
-	TRBV29-1	TRBD2	TRBJ2-5	CSVVLGGQETQYF	TGCAGCGTTGTTCTCGGGGGGCAAGAGACCCAGTACTTC
-	TRBV25-1	-	TRBJ1-4	CASSETGYEKLFF	TGTGCCAGCAGTGAAACAGGATATGAAAAACTGTTTTTT
few	TRBV7-8	-	TRBJ1-3	CASSPQVAGNTIYF	TGTGCCAGCAGCCCGCAGGTGGCGGGAAACACCATATATTTT
-	TRBV19	-	TRBJ2-5	CASSIRSGSDQETQYF	TGTGCCAGTAGTATAAGGTCCGGGAGCGACCAAGAGACCCAGTACTTC
-	TRBV4-3	-	TRBJ2-1	CASSQVFDEQFF	TGCGCCAGCAGCCAAGTATTTGATGAGCAGTTCTTC
-	TRBV25-1	TRBD2	TRBJ2-3	CASSELAGNTDTQYF	TGTGCCAGCAGTGAACTAGCGGGTAACACAGATACGCAGTATTTT
once	TRBV5-4	TRBD1	TRBJ2-7	CASSSSVDRLVEQYF	TGTGCCAGCAGCTCGTCGGTGGACAGGTTGGTCGAGCAGTACTTC
-	TRBV3-1/TRBV3-2	TRBD1	TRBJ1-1	CASSPTGWNTEAFF	TGTGCCAGCAGCCCGACAGGGTGGAACACTGAAGCTTTCTTT
-	TRBV9	TRBD2	TRBJ2-5	CASSVESGGLLETQYF	TGTGCCAGCAGCGTAGAGAGCGGGGGTTTACTAGAGACCCAGTACTTC
-	TRBV5-5	TRBD1	TRBJ1-5	CASSLRQGRSNQPQHF	TGTGCCAGCAGCTTACGACAGGGTAGGAGCAATCAGCCCCAGCATTTT
once	TRBV4-1	-	TRBJ1-5	CASSQTGVSSNQPQHF	TGCGCCAGCAGCCAAACCGGGGTATCTAGCAATCAGCCCCAGCATTTT
-	TRBV5-5	-	TRBJ2-7	CASSLAGGPTYEQYF	TGTGCCAGCAGCTTGGCCGGGGGACCAACCTACGAGCAGTACTTC
-	TRBV6-5	-	TRBJ2-7	CASNLANSYEQYF	TGTGCCAGCAACCTGGCCAACTCCTACGAGCAGTACTTC
-	TRBV24-1	TRBD2	TRBJ2-2	CATSDVWGGTGELFF	TGTGCCACCAGTGATGTGTGGGGGGGAACCGGGGAGCTGTTTTTT
-	TRBV9	TRBD1	TRBJ2-2	CASTQGTGLTGELFF	TGTGCCAGCACTCAGGGGACAGGGCTAACCGGGGAGCTGTTTTTT
-	TRBV5-4	TRBD1	TRBJ1-6	CASSSATGAGSPLHF	TGTGCCAGCAGCTCGGCGACAGGGGCGGGATCACCCCTCCACTTT
-	TRBV5-5	-	TRBJ1-2	CASSLVPLYGYTF	TGTGCCAGCAGCTTGGTTCCCCTCTATGGCTACACCTTC